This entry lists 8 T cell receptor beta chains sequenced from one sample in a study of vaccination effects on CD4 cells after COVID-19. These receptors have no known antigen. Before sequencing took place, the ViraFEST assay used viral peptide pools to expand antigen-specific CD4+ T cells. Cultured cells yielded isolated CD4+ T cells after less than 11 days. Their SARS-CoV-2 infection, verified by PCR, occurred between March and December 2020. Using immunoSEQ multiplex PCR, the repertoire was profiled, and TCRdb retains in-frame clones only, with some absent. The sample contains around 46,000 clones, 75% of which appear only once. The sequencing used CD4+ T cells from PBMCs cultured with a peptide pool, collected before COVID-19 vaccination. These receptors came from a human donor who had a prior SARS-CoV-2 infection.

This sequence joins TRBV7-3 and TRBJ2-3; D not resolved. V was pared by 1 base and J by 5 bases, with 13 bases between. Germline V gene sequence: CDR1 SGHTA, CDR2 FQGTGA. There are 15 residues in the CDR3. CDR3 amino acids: CASSLNPPGIDTQYF. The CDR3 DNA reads TGTGCCAGCAGCTTAAATCCCCCCGGCATAGATACGCAGTATTTT. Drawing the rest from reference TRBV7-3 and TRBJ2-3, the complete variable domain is GAGVSQTPSNKVTEKGKYVELRCDPISGHTALYWYRQSLGQGPEFLIYFQGTGAADDSGLPNDRFFAVRPEGSVSTLKIQRTERGDSAVYLCASSLNPPGIDTQYFGPGTRLTVL.

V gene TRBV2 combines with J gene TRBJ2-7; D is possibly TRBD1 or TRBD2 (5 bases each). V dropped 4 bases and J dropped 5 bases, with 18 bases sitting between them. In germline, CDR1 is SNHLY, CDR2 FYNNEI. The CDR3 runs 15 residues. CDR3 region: CASSANPGPWDEQYF. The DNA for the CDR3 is TGTGCCAGCAGTGCAAATCCGGGACCCTGGGACGAGCAGTACTTC. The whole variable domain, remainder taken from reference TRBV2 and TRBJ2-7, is EPEVTQTPSHQVTQMGQEVILRCVPISNHLYFYWYRQILGQKVEFLVSFYNNEISEKSEIFDDQFSVERPDGSNFTLKIRSTKLEDSAMYFCASSANPGPWDEQYFGPGTRLTVT.

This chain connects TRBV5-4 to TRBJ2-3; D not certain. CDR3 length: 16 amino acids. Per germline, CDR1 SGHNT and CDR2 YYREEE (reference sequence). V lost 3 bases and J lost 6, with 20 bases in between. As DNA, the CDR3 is TGTGCCAGCAGCTCCCGAGCGCTCCCCCTCACTGATACGCAGTATTTT. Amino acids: CASSSRALPLTDTQYF.

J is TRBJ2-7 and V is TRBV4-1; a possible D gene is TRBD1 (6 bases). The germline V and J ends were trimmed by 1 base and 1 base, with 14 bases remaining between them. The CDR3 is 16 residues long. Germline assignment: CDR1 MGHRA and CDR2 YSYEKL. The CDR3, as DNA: TGCGCCAGCAGCCAAGTTAGGGCAGGGGTTTCCTACGAGCAGTACTTC. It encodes CASSQVRAGVSYEQYF.

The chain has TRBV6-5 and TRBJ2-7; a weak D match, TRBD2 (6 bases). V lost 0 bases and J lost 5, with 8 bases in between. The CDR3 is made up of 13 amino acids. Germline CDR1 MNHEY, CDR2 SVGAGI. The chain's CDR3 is CASSYSEGHEQYF. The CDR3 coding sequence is TGTGCCAGCAGTTACTCGGAGGGCCACGAGCAGTACTTC.

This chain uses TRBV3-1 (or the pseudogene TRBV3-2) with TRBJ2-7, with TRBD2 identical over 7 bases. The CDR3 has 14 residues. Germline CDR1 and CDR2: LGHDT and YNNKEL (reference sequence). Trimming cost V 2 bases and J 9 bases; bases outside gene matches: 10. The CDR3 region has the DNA TGTGCCAGCAGCCAATCCTGGGGGGGTCTCGGGCAGTACTTC. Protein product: CASSQSWGGLGQYF.

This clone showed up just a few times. The chain's CDR3 is CASSLGSGTGNYGYTF. The CDR3 DNA follows: TGTGCCAGCAGCTTGGGATCCGGGACAGGGAACTATGGCTACACCTTC. The chain recombines TRBV5-4 with TRBJ1-2; the match to TRBD1 covers 9 bases. CDR1 and CDR2 from the germline V gene are SGHNT and YYREEE (reference sequence). The CDR3 sequence is 16 residues long. Germline trimming cut 0 bases from V and 2 bases from J; bases unmatched to any gene: 5.

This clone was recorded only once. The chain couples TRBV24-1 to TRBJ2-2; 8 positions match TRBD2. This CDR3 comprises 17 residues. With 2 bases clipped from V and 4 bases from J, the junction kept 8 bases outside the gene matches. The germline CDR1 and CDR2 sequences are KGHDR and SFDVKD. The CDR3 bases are TGTGCCACCAGTGATTCCGGGAGGGCTAGCGGCACCGGGGAGCTGTTTTTT. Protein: CATSDSGRASGTGELFF.